Below, one TCR beta chain is given with its context. What it binds is unknown. The record originates from a study of cytomegalovirus exposure and HLA in healthy donors. On the study more broadly: Prior work identified 117 million unique TCR beta sequences in some 200 million T cells. Whole-study findings and limits: Association with HLA alleles at 0.05 false discovery rate was found for 16,951 TCR beta sequences in a later analysis. Sequences of the TCR beta chain were said to predict the HLA-A and HLA-B alleles of most subjects accurately.

Those who donated were healthy bone marrow donors. PCR employed 60 Vbeta and 13 Jbeta primers. Repertoires were generated with immunoSEQ multiplex PCR, while TCRdb's copy carries only in-frame clones and drops some. The profile shows about 160,000 clones, 82% of them singletons. This CDR3 has 14 amino acids. Germline trimming cut 4 bases from V and 3 bases from J; bases unmatched to any gene: 5. The germline gives CDR1 LNHNV, CDR2 YYDKDF (reference sequence). Sequencing used PBMCs. The sequence came from a girl aged 5-17 years in good health and CMV-seropositive. This chain connects TRBV15 to TRBJ1-1, with 7 bases identical to TRBD1. The CDR3 loop reads CATSKGGDDTEAFF. CDR3 in DNA: TGTGCCACCAGCAAAGGGGGCGATGACACTGAAGCTTTCTTT.